This T cell receptor beta chain was sequenced for a study of Ad26.COV2.S vaccination and SARS-CoV-2 variants. Study-wide results and caveats: Placebo recipients trailed vaccine recipients in spike-specific TCR breadth.

As to this clone: Its target is not known.

The data were produced by immunoSEQ multiplex PCR, yet TCRdb's version contains in-frame clones alone and is incomplete. The table has some 270,000 clones, around 90% seen once; the top ten hold roughly 3%. The sample's treatment: approximately 18 received Ad26.COV2.S at low or high dose, single or two shots; five or six received placebo; per-sample allocation not given. Samples analyzed were those drawn on day 63 after the first vaccine or placebo injection. Boston hosted the donor, who was an adult aged 18-55 years. V lost 6 bases, J lost 2 bases, and 3 bases stayed unmatched. Germline assignment: CDR1 LNHDA and CDR2 SQIVND (reference sequence). This CDR3 comprises 15 residues.

This clonotype was sampled from a person aged 18-65 years who received the Ad26.COV2.S COVID-19 vaccine or a placebo. This specimen was peripheral blood, taken in a trial of Ad26.COV2.S vaccine versus placebo. V and J are TRBV19 and TRBJ2-3, with TRBD2 matching 12 bases. The CDR3: CASRRTSGITDTQYF. The CDR3 DNA reads TGTGCCAGTAGAAGGACTAGCGGGATCACAGATACGCAGTATTTT.